One sample yielded the 15 T cell receptor beta chains listed below, sequenced in a study of cytomegalovirus exposure and HLA in healthy donors. The PCR had 60 Vbeta and 13 Jbeta primers. The assay was immunoSEQ multiplex PCR, and TCRdb's table has in-frame clones only and misses some. This sample yields some 130,000 clones, of which more than 60% are seen a single time; around 1.8% belongs to the top ten. The sequenced sample consisted of PBMCs. These receptors all stem from a woman aged 40 to 55 in good health and CMV-seronegative.

In its sample, this clone was seen once. The chain's CDR3 is CATIIWTGGVQYF. The CDR3 DNA reads as TGTGCCACTATTATTTGGACAGGGGGCGTGCAGTACTTC. The chain carries TRBV13 and TRBJ2-7, with 11 bases that match TRBD1. V lost 10 bases, J lost 9 bases, and 11 bases stayed unmatched. This CDR3 is built from 13 residues. Germline lookup yields CDR1 PRHDT and CDR2 FYEKMQ (reference sequence).

This clone was recorded once. The CDR3 nucleotides are TGTGCCAGCAGCTTCGACATCACTGGAAACACCATATATTTT. This encodes CASSFDITGNTIYF. The V and J genes are TRBV7-9 and TRBJ1-3; D unresolved. V was clipped by 3 bases and J by 2 bases, with 8 bases between them. This CDR3 is built from 14 residues. The germline gives CDR1 SEHNR, CDR2 FQNEAQ (reference sequence).

The J gene is TRBJ2-7, the V gene TRBV7-8; TRBD1 agrees at 7 bases. The CDR3 consists of 14 residues. CDR1 is SGHVS, CDR2 FQNEAQ, per germline. V shed 3 bases, J shed 5 bases, and the junction held 7 bases outside the gene matches. CDR3 in amino acids: CASSFSGGSNEQYF. The CDR3 region has the DNA TGTGCCAGCAGCTTCTCAGGGGGTAGTAACGAGCAGTACTTC.

This clone was observed a few times. The J gene is TRBJ1-1, the V gene TRBV27, with D unclear. This CDR3 region has 12 residues. The V and J ends lost 3 bases and 5 bases respectively, with 7 bases between them. Germline V gives CDR1 MNHEY, CDR2 SMNVEV (reference sequence). For the CDR3, the DNA is TGTGCCAGCAGTTTCGAGGGAACTGAAGCTTTCTTT. This gives the protein CASSFEGTEAFF.

The rearrangement joins TRBV6-1 to TRBJ2-3; D remains unclear. Germline V gene data show CDR1 as MNHNS and CDR2 as SASEGT. The CDR3 runs 14 residues. The V gene lost 4 bases and the J gene lost 4 bases, with 12 bases spanning the gap. CDR3 in DNA: TGTGCCAGCAGTGTTCAGATTGGGCCAGATACGCAGTATTTT. It is translated as CASSVQIGPDTQYF.

The genes are TRBV6-1 and TRBJ1-2; TRBD1 is a possible D gene (6 bases). Germline V gene sequence: CDR1 MNHNS, CDR2 SASEGT. V dropped 3 bases and J dropped 2 bases, with 7 bases sitting between them. This CDR3 spans 13 amino acids. The CDR3 reads CASSEGQNYGYTF. The CDR3 region has the DNA TGTGCCAGCAGTGAGGGACAAAACTATGGCTACACCTTC.

The rearrangement uses TRBV5-4 and TRBJ1-1, with 7 bases that match TRBD1. Germline CDR1 SGHNT, CDR2 YYREEE (reference sequence). This CDR3 spans 13 amino acids. V lost 4 bases and J lost 5; bases outside the gene matches: 5. The CDR3 DNA reads as TGTGCCAGCAGCGGTCAACAGGGGACTGAAGCTTTCTTT. It codes for CASSGQQGTEAFF.

This chain links TRBV27 with TRBJ2-1; 9 nucleotides agree with TRBD2. V gave up 4 bases and J gave up 4 bases; unmatched junction bases: 8. There are 16 residues in the CDR3. Looked up from germline, CDR1 is MNHEY and CDR2 is SMNVEV (reference sequence). The CDR3 nucleotides read TGTGCCAGCAGTTACTGGACTAGCGCTAGTTACAATGAGCAGTTCTTC. Encoded protein: CASSYWTSASYNEQFF.

The chain carries TRBV25-1 and TRBJ2-3; D ambiguous. This CDR3 is built from 14 residues. Germline assignment: CDR1 MGHDK and CDR2 SYGVNS. V was clipped by 6 bases and J by 2 bases, with 12 bases between them. Here the CDR3 reads CASSLDLTTDTQYF. For the CDR3, the DNA is TGTGCCAGCAGCCTAGACCTCACCACAGATACGCAGTATTTT.

V usage is TRBV6-1 and J usage is TRBJ2-2, with 10 nucleotides matching TRBD2. Germline CDR1 and CDR2: MNHNS and SASEGT. V trimming: 8 bases; J trimming: 7 bases; junction bases outside the gene matches: 4. There are 13 residues in the CDR3. CDR3 DNA: TGTGCCAGCCAGCGGGGGGGCGACGGGGAGCTGTTTTTT. Its protein product is CASQRGGDGELFF.

This clone was counted only a few times. V and J are TRBV4-1 and TRBJ2-3, with 11 positions matching TRBD2. V was clipped by 6 bases and J by 2 bases; unmatched bases: 7. The germline V gene encodes CDR1 MGHRA and CDR2 YSYEKL. The CDR3 loop spans 16 amino acids. The CDR3 sequence is CASSSGLADSTDTQYF. CDR3 DNA: TGCGCCAGCAGTTCGGGACTAGCGGATTCCACAGATACGCAGTATTTT.

The chain links TRBV19 to TRBJ1-5, with a tentative D call TRBD1 (6 bases). Germline V CDR1 and CDR2: LNHDA, SQIVND (reference sequence). The CDR3 runs to 16 residues. The germline V and J ends were trimmed by 6 bases and 6 bases, with 21 bases remaining between them. The CDR3 reads CASRAGGNGARQPQHF. The CDR3 nucleotides read TGTGCCAGTAGGGCTGGGGGCAATGGGGCCCGTCAGCCCCAGCATTTT.

V usage is TRBV30 and J usage is TRBJ1-1; D possibly corresponds to TRBD1 (5 bases). Germline loops: CDR1 GTSNPN, CDR2 SVGIG (reference sequence). The CDR3 consists of 12 residues. V was shortened by 3 bases and J by 5 bases, with 10 bases between the two germline ends. As DNA, the CDR3 is TGTGCCTGGAGCCGGGGGGAAACTGAAGCTTTCTTT. It specifies CAWSRGETEAFF.

The rearrangement joins TRBV5-1 to TRBJ2-1; the match to TRBD2 covers 14 bases. With V trimmed by 0 bases and J by 6 bases, 11 bases remained unmatched. This CDR3 has 19 amino acids. Germline CDR1 reads SGHRS; CDR2 reads YFSETQ. CDR3 DNA: TGCGCCAGCAGCTTGGCCGGGACTAGCGGGAGTCCCTTGATCAATGAGCAGTTCTTC. Amino acids: CASSLAGTSGSPLINEQFF.

V is TRBV28 and J is TRBJ2-7; 12 bases fit TRBD2. The CDR3 covers 17 residues. Losses at the gene ends were 6 bases for V and 3 bases for J; bases not matched to a gene: 12. Germline CDR1 MDHEN, CDR2 SYDVKM. The CDR3 spells CASSLPLTSGSLYEQYF. CDR3 bases: TGTGCCAGCAGCCTACCCCTGACTAGCGGGAGTCTCTACGAGCAGTACTTC.